This T cell receptor (beta chain) emerged from a study of CD8+ T cells in alopecia areata (dated by TCRdb to between 2017 and 2018). At the level of the whole study: Treated patients were enrolled in an open-label pilot trial of oral tofacitinib at 5 to 10 mg twice daily for moderate-to-severe alopecia areata. Tofacitinib was administered for 6 to 18 months, and 6 months of follow-up off drug were then conducted to assess delayed response and recurrence. The SALT score, which quantifies the percentage of affected scalp surface area, was used to measure disease severity in treated patients. In both human patients and the C3H/HeJ mouse model, the study applied high-throughput TCRbeta sequencing to look at T cell clonal expansion in alopecia areata. In humans, TCRbeta sequencing was performed on scalp tissue and on sorted CD4+ and CD8+ peripheral blood T cells from healthy controls and from patients with patchy or totalis/universalis alopecia areata. Biopsies were taken from tofacitinib-treated patients at baseline and at 4 and 24 weeks of treatment, and a later scalp biopsy was taken in several of the tofacitinib-treated patients. Scalp clonality was compared across normal scalp (n=4), patchy alopecia areata scalp (n=8), and alopecia totalis/universalis scalp (n=8). RNA was obtained with the PAXgene miRNA kit for fixed scalp, the miRNeasy kit for PBMCs, and the RNeasy kit for mouse skin. TCRbeta CDR3 regions were amplified by immunoSEQ multiplex PCR using 35 Vbeta forward and 13 Jbeta reverse primers.

As regards this clone: This clone's antigen is unknown. No much larger clonotype is one base removed from it; base qualities were not supplied.

The germline V gene supplies CDR1 SGHTA and CDR2 FQGTGA. The V end gives up 6 bases and the J end 4 bases, leaving 10 bases in the junction not matched to a gene. Spanning cysteine to phenylalanine, the CDR3 consists of 16 amino acids. Just CDR3 DNA is preserved here, 48 bases in frame from base 1. This specimen's treatment or condition label, interpreted: oral pan-JAK inhibitor, 5-10 mg twice daily. From alopecia areata patients, peripheral blood was collected along with lesional scalp punch biopsies. PBMCs were separated by density centrifugation and stained for CD3, CD4 and CD8, after which CD4+ and CD8+ T cells were sorted on a FACSAria. The investigation overall reported the following: With tofacitinib, both scalp clonality and the number of expanded CD8+ clones among the top 100 scalp clones went down significantly. Compared with mice, TCR sequences shared between patients were less clear, possibly partly because of HLA diversity across the patient population. During tofacitinib treatment, many expanded lesional clones stuck around in both scalp and blood, and this persistence may partly explain why relapse happens after treatment is stopped. Because the treated cohort was small and had just a single nonresponder, larger studies are needed to establish links between baseline CD8+ expansion and response. Lesional scalp, especially in alopecia totalis/universalis, showed higher clonality and more expanded CD8+ clones than normal scalp, suggesting antigenic drive. Unlike mouse skin, where gammadelta T cells dominate, normal human skin contains resident alphabeta T cells that get sequenced too, which complicates analysis of the scalp TCR repertoire.

Receptor libraries were prepared by the immunoSEQ multiplex PCR assay. RNA was extracted from all samples and reverse transcribed into cDNA as template for TCR sequencing. SuperScript III was used for first-strand cDNA synthesis, primed with a 2:1 mix of oligo-dT and random hexamers. A synthetic immune receptor repertoire was used to gauge amplification bias, and whatever bias remained was removed computationally. As for how the authors treated the data: Raw reads were preprocessed to remove errors, and CDR3 was defined according to IMGT conventions as the region from the conserved cysteine to phenylalanine. To get clonality, Shannon entropy was normalized by log2 of the number of productive unique TCRs and the result was subtracted from 1. CD4 or CD8 identity of scalp clones was inferred by cross-referencing scalp TCRbeta sequences with sorted blood CD4 and CD8 repertoires. The table comes from immuneACCESS by way of TCRdb, which keeps in-frame sequences with V and J called. Part of the clones is missing from these tables; in studies checked, under half for an unresolved V gene and the rest for unknown reasons. D and trimming were read from the DNA, whereas the V and J calls and clone size are those reported in that table. The table for this sample lists nearly 95,000 clones; about three quarters of them were counted only once. Jointly, the top ten make up approximately 15% of the sample.

The sequences come from CD8+ T cells sorted from blood, collected at week 44, from a patient treated with tofacitinib. The receptor chain draws on TRBV7-3 and TRBJ2-1; 9 junctional bases match TRBD2. The sequence derives from a human donor with alopecia areata. In nucleotide form, the sequence is TGTGCCAGCAGTCCCGACTATAGCGGGGGTTACAATGAGCAGTTCTTC. This sequence encodes CASSPDYSGGYNEQFF.